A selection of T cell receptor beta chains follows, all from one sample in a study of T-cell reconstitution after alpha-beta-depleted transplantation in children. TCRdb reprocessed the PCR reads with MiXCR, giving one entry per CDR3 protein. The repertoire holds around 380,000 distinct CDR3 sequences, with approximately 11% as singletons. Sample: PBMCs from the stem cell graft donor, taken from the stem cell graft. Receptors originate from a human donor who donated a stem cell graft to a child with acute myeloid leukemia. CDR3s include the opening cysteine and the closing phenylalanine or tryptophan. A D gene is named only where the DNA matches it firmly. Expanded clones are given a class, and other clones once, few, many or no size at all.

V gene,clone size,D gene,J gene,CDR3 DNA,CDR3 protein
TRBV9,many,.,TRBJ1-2,TGTGCCAGCAGCGCCAACTATGGCTACACCTTC,CASSANYGYTF
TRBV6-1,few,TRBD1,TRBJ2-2,TGTGCCAGCATTGTAAAGGGGGCGGACGGGGAGCTGTTTTTT,CASIVKGADGELFF
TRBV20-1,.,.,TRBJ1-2,TGCAGTGCTAGTCCTAGGGGGGGCTATGGCTACACCTTC,CSASPRGGYGYTF
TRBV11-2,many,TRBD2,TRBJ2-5,TGTGCCAGCAGCTTCTACCGGAGCGGGGGGGCACCCCAAGAGACCCAGTACTTC,CASSFYRSGGAPQETQYF
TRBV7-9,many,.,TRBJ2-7,TGTGCCAGCAGCTTCTACCCTACCTCTACTGAGCAGTACTTC,CASSFYPTSTEQYF
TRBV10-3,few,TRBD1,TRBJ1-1,TGTGCCATCAGACAGGGGCTGAACACTGAAGCTTTCTTT,CAIRQGLNTEAFF
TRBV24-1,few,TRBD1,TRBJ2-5,TGTGCCACCAGTGATGCTGGGACAGGGAACCAAGAGACCCAGTACTTC,CATSDAGTGNQETQYF
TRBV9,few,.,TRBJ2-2,TGTGCCAGCAGCCCAGGGGGCGGGGGGAACACCGGGGAGCTGTTTTTT,CASSPGGGGNTGELFF
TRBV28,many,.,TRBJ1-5,TGTGCCAGCAGTTTGGACAATTTGAATCTTCAGCCCCAGCATTTT,CASSLDNLNLQPQHF
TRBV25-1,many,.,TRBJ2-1,TGTGCCAGCGTTTCGGGGGCACATGAGCAGTTCTTC,CASVSGAHEQFF
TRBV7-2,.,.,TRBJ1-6,TGTGCCAGCAGCCTCCTGGCCTATAATTCACCCCTCCACTTT,CASSLLAYNSPLHF
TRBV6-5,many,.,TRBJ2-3,TGTGCCAGCAGTTATGTGACAGAGAGCACAGATACGCAGTATTTT,CASSYVTESTDTQYF
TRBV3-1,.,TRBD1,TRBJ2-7,TGTGCCAGCGGCGGACAGGGGGCAACCTACGAGCAGTACTTC,CASGGQGATYEQYF
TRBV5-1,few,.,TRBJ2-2,TGCGCCAGCAGCCAAGGACAGCCGAACACCGGGGAGCTGTTTTTT,CASSQGQPNTGELFF
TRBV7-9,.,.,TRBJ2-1,TGTGCCAGCACCTCCCCGGTGGTGGAGGCCTCCTACAATAAGCAGTTCTTC,CASTSPVVEASYNKQFF
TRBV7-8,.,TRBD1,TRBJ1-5,TGTGCCAGCAGCCCCCCAGGGGGGGACAGGCGGGTTTGGCCCCAGCATTTT,CASSPPGGDRRVWPQHF
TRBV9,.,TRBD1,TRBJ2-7,TGTGCCAGCAGCGTAGGGGGACAGGGGGGGTCCTACGAGCAGTACTTC,CASSVGGQGGSYEQYF
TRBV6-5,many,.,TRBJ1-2,TGTGCCAGCAGTTACGACAGAAACTATGGCTACACCTTC,CASSYDRNYGYTF
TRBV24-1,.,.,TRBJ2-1,TGTGCCACCAGTGATTTGTTCTTTCGAGGTGGGCAGTTCTTC,CATSDLFFRGGQFF
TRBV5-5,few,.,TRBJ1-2,TGTGCCAGCAGCCTTACGGTGGAACCAGGCTACACCTTC,CASSLTVEPGYTF
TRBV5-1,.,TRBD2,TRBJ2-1,TGCGCCAGCAGCTTCGAACTAGCGGGAACTAATGCGCAGTTCTTC,CASSFELAGTNAQFF
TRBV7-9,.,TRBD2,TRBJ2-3,TGTGCCAGCAGCAAACCGGGACTAGCGGGAAATACGCAGTATTTT,CASSKPGLAGNTQYF
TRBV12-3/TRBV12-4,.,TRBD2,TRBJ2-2,TGTGCCAGCAGTCTTAGGACTAGCGGCGGGGAGCTGTTTTTT,CASSLRTSGGELFF
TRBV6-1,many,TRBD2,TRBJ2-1,TGTGCCAGCAGCTCACTAGCGGGAGGGCCGAATGAGCAGTTCTTC,CASSSLAGGPNEQFF
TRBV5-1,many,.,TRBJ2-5,TGCGCCAGCCACCCACTTCAAGAGACCCAGTACTTC,CASHPLQETQYF
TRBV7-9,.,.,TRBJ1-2,TGTGCCAGCAGTTCGGACTTCTATGGCTACACCTTC,CASSSDFYGYTF
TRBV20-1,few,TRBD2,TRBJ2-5,TGCAGTGCTAGCCTAGCGGGGGGGACGGGGGAGACCCAGTACTTC,CSASLAGGTGETQYF
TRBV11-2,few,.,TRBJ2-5,TGTGCCAGCAGCTTAGATGGACATACATACCAAGAGACCCAGTACTTC,CASSLDGHTYQETQYF
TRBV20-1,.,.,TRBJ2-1,TGCAGTGCCGGAGGGCTCGGCAACAATGAGCAGTTCTTC,CSAGGLGNNEQFF
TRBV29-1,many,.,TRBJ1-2,TGCAGCGTTGACTCGGGGATAACGGGCTATGGCTACACCTTC,CSVDSGITGYGYTF
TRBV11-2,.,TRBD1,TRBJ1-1,TGTGCCAGCAGCTTCACAGGGGTAAGCACTGAAGCTTTCTTT,CASSFTGVSTEAFF
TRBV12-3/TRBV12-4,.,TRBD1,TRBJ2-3,TGTGCCAGCAGTGACAGACAGGGGGCCGCAGATACGCAGTATTTT,CASSDRQGAADTQYF
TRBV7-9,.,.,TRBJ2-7,TGTGCCAGCAGCAGACACCCGGGACGGGACGGGGCCTACGAGCAGTACTTC,CASSRHPGRDGAYEQYF
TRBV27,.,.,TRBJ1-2,TGTGCCAGCAGAGGGGCGTACGGCTATGGCTACACCTTC,CASRGAYGYGYTF
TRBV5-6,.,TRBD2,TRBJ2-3,TGTGCCAGCAGCCGGGGACTAGCGGGAGTTAAAGATACGCAGTATTTT,CASSRGLAGVKDTQYF